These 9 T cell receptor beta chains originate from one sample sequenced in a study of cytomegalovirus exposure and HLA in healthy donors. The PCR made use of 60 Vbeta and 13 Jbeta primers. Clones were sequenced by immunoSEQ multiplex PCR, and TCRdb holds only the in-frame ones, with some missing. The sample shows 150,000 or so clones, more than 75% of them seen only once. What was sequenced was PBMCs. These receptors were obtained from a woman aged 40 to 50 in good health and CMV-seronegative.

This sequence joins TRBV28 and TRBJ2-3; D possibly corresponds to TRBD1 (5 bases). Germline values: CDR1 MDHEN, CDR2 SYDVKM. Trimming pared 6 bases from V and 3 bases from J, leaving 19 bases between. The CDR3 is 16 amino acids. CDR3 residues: CASSIRDGALTDTQYF. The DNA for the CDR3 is TGTGCCAGCAGCATCCGAGATGGGGCGCTGACAGATACGCAGTATTTT. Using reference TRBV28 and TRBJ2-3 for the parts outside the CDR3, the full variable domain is DVKVTQSSRYLVKRTGEKVFLECVQDMDHENMFWYRQDPGLGLRLIYFSYDVKMKEKGDIPEGYSVSREKKERFSLILESASTNQTSMYLCASSIRDGALTDTQYFGPGTRLTVL.

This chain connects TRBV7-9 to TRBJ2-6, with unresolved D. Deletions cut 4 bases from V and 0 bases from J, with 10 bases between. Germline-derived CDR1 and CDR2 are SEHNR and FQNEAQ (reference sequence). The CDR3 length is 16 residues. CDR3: CASSSSQISGANVLTF. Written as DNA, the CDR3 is TGTGCCAGCAGCTCCTCACAGATCTCTGGGGCCAACGTCCTGACTTTC.

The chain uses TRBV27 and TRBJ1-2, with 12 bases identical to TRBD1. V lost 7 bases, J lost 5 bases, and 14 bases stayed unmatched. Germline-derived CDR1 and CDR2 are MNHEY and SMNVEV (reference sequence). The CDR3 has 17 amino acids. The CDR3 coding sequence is TGTGCCAGCAAGATGGGGACAGGGGGCGCGGGTCTATATGGCTACACCTTC. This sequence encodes CASKMGTGGAGLYGYTF.

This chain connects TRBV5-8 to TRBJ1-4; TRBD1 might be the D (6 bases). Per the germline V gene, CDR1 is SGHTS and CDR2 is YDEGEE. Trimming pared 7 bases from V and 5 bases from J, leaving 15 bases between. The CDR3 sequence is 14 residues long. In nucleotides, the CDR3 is TGTGCCAGCGCACCAGGGGAAACCAATGAAAAACTGTTTTTT. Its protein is CASAPGETNEKLFF.

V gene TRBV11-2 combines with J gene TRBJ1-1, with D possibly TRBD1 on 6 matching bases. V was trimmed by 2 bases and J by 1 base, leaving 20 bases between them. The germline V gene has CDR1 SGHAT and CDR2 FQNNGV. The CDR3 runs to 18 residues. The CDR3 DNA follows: TGTGCCAGCAGCTTACCCAGGGGCTCTGTTCGGAAGAACACTGAAGCTTTCTTT. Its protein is CASSLPRGSVRKNTEAFF.

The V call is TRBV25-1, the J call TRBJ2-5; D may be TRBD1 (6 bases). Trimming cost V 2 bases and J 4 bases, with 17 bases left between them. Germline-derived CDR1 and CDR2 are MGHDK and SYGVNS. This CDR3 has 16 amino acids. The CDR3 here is CASSEHQQGLRETQYF. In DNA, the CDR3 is TGTGCCAGCAGTGAACACCAACAGGGATTACGAGAGACCCAGTACTTC.

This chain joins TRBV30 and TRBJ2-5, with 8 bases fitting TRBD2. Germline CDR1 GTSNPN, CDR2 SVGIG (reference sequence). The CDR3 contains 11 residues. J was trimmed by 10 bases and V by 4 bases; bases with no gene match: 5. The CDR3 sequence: CAWISRGGQYF. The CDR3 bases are TGTGCCTGGATTTCCCGGGGGGGCCAGTACTTC.

Written as DNA, the CDR3 is TGTGCCAGCATGACGGGTATGGACACTGAAGCTTTCTTT. Translating it yields CASMTGMDTEAFF. The V gene is TRBV5-4, the J gene TRBJ1-1, with no clear D. Between the trimmed V and J ends, which lost 6 bases and 3 bases, there was a span of 12 bases. Germline CDR1 SGHNT, CDR2 YYREEE (reference sequence). The CDR3 extends over 13 amino acids.

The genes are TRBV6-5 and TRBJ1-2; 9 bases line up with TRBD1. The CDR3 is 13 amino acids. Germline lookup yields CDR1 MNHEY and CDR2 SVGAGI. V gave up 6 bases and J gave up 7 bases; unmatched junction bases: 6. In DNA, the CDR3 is TGTGCCAGCAGCAACTCGGGACAGGGTGGCTACACCTTC. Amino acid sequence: CASSNSGQGGYTF.